This T cell receptor beta chain emerged from a study of circulating and synovial CD4+ cells in juvenile arthritis. Findings and caveats of the study: Measured synovium overlap likely understates the true shared repertoire. Some such blood samples were as oligoclonal as synovium. Circulating pathogenic-like and bulk T cells looked alike by Vbeta family usage. CPL and bulk CD4 samples differed at least tenfold in T cell genomes.

About this clone itself: Its matching antigen is unknown.

The table came from immunoSEQ multiplex PCR; TCRdb's copy has only in-frame clones and leaves some out. The sample has about 34,000 clones; 95% are singletons. This receptor was identified in a human donor with juvenile idiopathic arthritis. The sequenced sample consisted of CD4+ T cells from blood.

Here the CDR3 reads CASSFTGEETQYF. In DNA, the CDR3 is TGTGCCAGCAGCTTCACAGGGGAAGAGACCCAGTACTTC. The chain links TRBV7-2 to TRBJ2-5, with 7 bases fitting TRBD1. Germline V gene data show CDR1 as SGHTA and CDR2 as FQGNSA. With V trimmed by 3 bases and J by 3 bases, 1 base remained unmatched. CDR3 length equals 13 residues.